This record concerns one TCR beta chain sequence. Germline V gene data show CDR1 as MNHEY and CDR2 as SVGAGI. CDR3 length: 15 amino acids. The V gene end was trimmed by 5 bases and the J gene end by 6 bases; junction bases not matched to a gene: 5. This entry comes from a study of blood T cell repertoires in COVID-19. The authors' processing: Reference gene primer amplification in the assay estimated nucleated cell counts. Only in-frame clones appear in the TCRdb table, and some are missing; sequencing was by immunoSEQ multiplex PCR. The V and J calls and clone size were taken over from that table, and D and trimming were inferred from the DNA. The data hold around 400,000 clones, with about 89% observed a single time.

Input material: peripheral blood. This clonotype was obtained from a man aged 35 to 55 with acute or convalescent COVID-19. The J gene is TRBJ2-7, the V gene TRBV6-5; 15 positions match TRBD2. The CDR3 protein is CASSRGLAGGSEQYF. The CDR3 DNA sequence: TGTGCCAGCAGTCGGGGACTAGCGGGAGGTTCCGAGCAGTACTTC.